The 4 T cell receptor beta chains in this list originate from one sample, sequenced in a study of human T cells and chemical hapten exposure. Treatment described: therapeutic diphenylcyclopropenone sensitization with weekly scalp DPC. The study used a library that attached unique molecular identifiers to individual cDNA molecules. TCRdb fed the reads into MiXCR, producing one record per CDR3 protein. The table records 550 to 700 distinct CDR3 sequences, around 70% of them present only once. This sample comprised whole blood, obtained before DPC sensitization or 2, 6, or about 24 weeks after (not recorded which). These receptors all come from an adult with alopecia areata. Some clones in this sample may be carry-over from other donors' samples. This table probably holds off-target reads from a library built for another chain.

This clonotype has more than one count but fewer than ten. The J gene is TRBJ2-7, the V gene TRBV9, with no clear D. The CDR3 is 12 amino acids. The V end was cut by 3 bases, the J end by 4 bases, with 8 bases between. CDR1 and CDR2 from the germline V gene are SGDLS and YYNGEE. CDR3 coding DNA: TGTGCCAGCAGCGGCGACTCTTACGAGCAGTACTTC. Its translation is CASSGDSYEQYF.

The chain combines TRBV28 with TRBJ2-5, with 8 nucleotides matching TRBD1. Germline loops: CDR1 MDHEN, CDR2 SYDVKM. The CDR3 contains 13 residues. The ends lost 7 bases at V and 6 bases at J; junction bases unmatched: 7. The CDR3 is CASTGDRKKTQYF. In nucleotides, the CDR3 is TGTGCCAGCACGGGGGACAGGAAAAAGACCCAGTACTTC.

This clonotype turned up a few times. This rearrangement joins TRBV5-5 to TRBJ2-3; D call uncertain. V was pared by 1 base and J by 2 bases, with 8 bases between. In germline, CDR1 is SGHKS, CDR2 YYEKEE (reference sequence). This CDR3 has 14 residues. CDR3 loop: CASSLPTSTDTQYF. CDR3 coding DNA: TGTGCCAGCAGCTTGCCTACCTCCACAGATACGCAGTATTTT.

V and J are TRBV29-1 and TRBJ2-3, with D tentatively TRBD1 (5 bases). This CDR3 has 11 residues. V shed 6 bases and J shed 5 bases, with 9 bases lying between them. CDR1 is SQVTM, CDR2 ANQGSEA, per germline. The CDR3 coding sequence is TGCAGCGTGCAGGGATTAGATACGCAGTATTTT. Residues: CSVQGLDTQYF.